A single sample is the source of the 2 T cell receptor beta chains below, sequenced in a study of cytomegalovirus exposure and HLA in healthy donors. The study ran its PCR with 60 Vbeta and 13 Jbeta primers. Profiled with immunoSEQ multiplex PCR; TCRdb holds only in-frame clones, not every one. The listing contains 150,000 to 200,000 clones. Sequencing input: PBMCs. These receptors came from a woman aged 60 to 75 in good health and CMV-seronegative.

The rearrangement links TRBV27 to TRBJ1-3; D uncertain. The length of the CDR3 is 15 residues. Deletions cut 2 bases from V and 4 bases from J, with 12 bases between. Germline CDR1 reads MNHEY; CDR2 reads SMNVEV (reference sequence). CDR3 protein: CASSLGRGGGNTIYF. Written as DNA, the CDR3 is TGTGCCAGCAGTTTAGGCCGAGGAGGGGGAAACACCATATATTTT.

The chain joins TRBV19 to TRBJ1-1, with TRBD1 identical over 7 bases. The germline V gene has CDR1 LNHDA and CDR2 SQIVND (reference sequence). V was pared by 7 bases and J by 4 bases, with 12 bases of the junction left unmatched. CDR3 length: 15 amino acids. The CDR3: CASILSSTGSTEAFF. The CDR3 DNA reads as TGTGCCAGTATCCTATCCTCGACAGGGAGCACTGAAGCTTTCTTT.